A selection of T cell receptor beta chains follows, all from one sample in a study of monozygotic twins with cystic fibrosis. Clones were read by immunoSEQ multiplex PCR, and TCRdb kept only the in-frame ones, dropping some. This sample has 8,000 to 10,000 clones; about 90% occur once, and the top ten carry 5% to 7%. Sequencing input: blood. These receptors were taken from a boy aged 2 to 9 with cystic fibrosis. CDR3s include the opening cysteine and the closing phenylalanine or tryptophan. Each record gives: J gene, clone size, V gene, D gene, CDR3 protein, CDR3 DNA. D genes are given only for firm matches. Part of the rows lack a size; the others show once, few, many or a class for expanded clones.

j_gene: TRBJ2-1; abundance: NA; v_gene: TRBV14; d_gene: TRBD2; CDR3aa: CASSQGLATKSSYNEQFF; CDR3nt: TGTGCCAGCAGCCAAGGACTAGCGACGAAAAGCTCCTACAATGAGCAGTTCTTC
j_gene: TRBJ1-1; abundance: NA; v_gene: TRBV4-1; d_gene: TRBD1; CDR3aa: CASSARQGANTEAFF; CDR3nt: TGCGCCAGCAGCGCCCGACAGGGGGCAAACACTGAAGCTTTCTTT
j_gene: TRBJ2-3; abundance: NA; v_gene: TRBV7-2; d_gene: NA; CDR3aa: CASSSNTDTQYF; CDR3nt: TGTGCCAGCAGCTCCAACACAGATACGCAGTATTTT
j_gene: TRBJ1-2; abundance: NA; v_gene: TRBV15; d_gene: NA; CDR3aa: CATSRGRKESYGYTF; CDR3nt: TGTGCCACCAGCAGAGGCAGGAAAGAATCCTATGGCTACACCTTC
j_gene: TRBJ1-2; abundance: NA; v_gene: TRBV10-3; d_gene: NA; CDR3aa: CAISESQAFSYGYTF; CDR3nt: TGTGCCATCAGTGAGTCCCAAGCCTTTTCTTATGGCTACACCTTC
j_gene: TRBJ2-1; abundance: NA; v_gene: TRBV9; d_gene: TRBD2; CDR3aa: CASSVASGGHNNEQFF; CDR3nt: TGTGCCAGCAGCGTAGCTAGCGGGGGCCACAACAATGAGCAGTTCTTC
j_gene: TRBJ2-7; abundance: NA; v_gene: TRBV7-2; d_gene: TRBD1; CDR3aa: CASSFEGGVYEQYF; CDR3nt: TGTGCCAGCAGCTTTGAAGGGGGCGTCTACGAGCAGTACTTC
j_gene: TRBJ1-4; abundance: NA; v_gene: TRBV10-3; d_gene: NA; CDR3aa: CAISKQGFGNEKLFF; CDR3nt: TGTGCCATCAGTAAACAGGGATTTGGTAATGAAAAACTGTTTTTT
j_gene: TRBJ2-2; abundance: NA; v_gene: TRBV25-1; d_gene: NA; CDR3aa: CASSWGTGELFF; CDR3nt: TGTGCCAGCAGTTGGGGGACCGGGGAGCTGTTTTTT
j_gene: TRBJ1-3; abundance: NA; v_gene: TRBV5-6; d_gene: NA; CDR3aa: CASRTGGGPGNTIYF; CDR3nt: TGTGCCAGCAGGACTGGGGGAGGTCCAGGAAACACCATATATTTT
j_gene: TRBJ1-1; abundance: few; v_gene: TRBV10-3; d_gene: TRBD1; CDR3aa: CAISEGSGQGAEAFF; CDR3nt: TGTGCCATCAGTGAAGGAAGCGGACAGGGGGCTGAAGCTTTCTTT
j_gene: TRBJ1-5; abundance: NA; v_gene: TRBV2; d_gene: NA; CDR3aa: CASSEPYSLHSNQPQHF; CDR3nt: TGTGCCAGCAGTGAACCCTACAGCCTCCATAGCAATCAGCCCCAGCATTTT
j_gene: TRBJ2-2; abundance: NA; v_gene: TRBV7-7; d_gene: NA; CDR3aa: CASSPGSGELFF; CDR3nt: TGTGCCAGCAGCCCAGGGTCCGGGGAGCTGTTTTTT
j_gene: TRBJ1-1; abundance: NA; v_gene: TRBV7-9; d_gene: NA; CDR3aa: CASSLTGPTEAFF; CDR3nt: TGTGCCAGCAGCCTCACAGGGCCCACTGAAGCTTTCTTT
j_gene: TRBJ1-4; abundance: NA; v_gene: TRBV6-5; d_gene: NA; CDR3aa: CASSYGAANEKLFF; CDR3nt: TGTGCCAGCAGTTACGGGGCAGCTAATGAAAAACTGTTTTTT
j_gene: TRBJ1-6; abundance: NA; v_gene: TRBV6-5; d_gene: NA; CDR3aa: CASIPGSASPLHF; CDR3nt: TGTGCCAGCATTCCGGGGTCGGCTTCACCCCTCCACTTT
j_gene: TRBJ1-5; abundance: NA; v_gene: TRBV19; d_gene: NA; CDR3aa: CASSSLGANFNQPQHF; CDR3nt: TGTGCCAGTAGTTCTTTAGGGGCGAATTTCAATCAGCCCCAGCATTTT
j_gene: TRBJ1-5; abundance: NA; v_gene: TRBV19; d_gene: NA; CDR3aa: CATKKGFRDNSNQPQHF; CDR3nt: TGTGCCACAAAGAAAGGGTTCAGAGACAATAGCAATCAGCCCCAGCATTTT
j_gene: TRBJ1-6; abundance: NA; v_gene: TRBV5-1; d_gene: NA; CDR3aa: CASSSQGPGNSPLHF; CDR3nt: TGCGCCAGCAGCTCGCAGGGTCCTGGAAATTCACCCCTCCACTTT
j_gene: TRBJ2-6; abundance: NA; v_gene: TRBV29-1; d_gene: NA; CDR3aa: CSVLEVSGANVLTF; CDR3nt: TGCAGCGTGCTAGAAGTCTCTGGGGCCAACGTCCTGACTTTC
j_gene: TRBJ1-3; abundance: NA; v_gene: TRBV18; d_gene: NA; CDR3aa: CASSPPKGPIYF; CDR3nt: TGTGCCAGCTCACCACCGAAGGGTCCCATATATTTT
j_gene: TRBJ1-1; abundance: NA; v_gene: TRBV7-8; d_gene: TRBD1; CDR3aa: CASSFRDRGFEAFF; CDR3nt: TGTGCCAGCAGCTTCAGGGACAGGGGATTCGAAGCTTTCTTT
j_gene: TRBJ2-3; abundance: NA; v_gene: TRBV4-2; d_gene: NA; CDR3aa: CASSLTTLDTQYF; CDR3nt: TGTGCCAGCAGCCTTACGACTCTGGATACGCAGTATTTT
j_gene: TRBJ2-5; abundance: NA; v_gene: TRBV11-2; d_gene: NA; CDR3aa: CASSYRAGRETQYF; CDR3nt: TGTGCCAGCAGTTACCGTGCGGGGAGAGAGACCCAGTACTTC
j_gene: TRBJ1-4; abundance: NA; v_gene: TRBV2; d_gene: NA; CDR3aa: CASSDTGLDEKLFF; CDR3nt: TGTGCCAGCAGTGACACAGGGTTGGATGAAAAACTGTTTTTT
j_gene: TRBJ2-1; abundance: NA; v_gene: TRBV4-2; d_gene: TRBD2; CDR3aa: CASSQDRASGVYNEQFF; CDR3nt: TGTGCCAGCAGCCAAGATCGGGCTAGCGGGGTTTACAATGAGCAGTTCTTC
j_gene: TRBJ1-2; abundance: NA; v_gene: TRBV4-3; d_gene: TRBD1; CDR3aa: CASSQDRTGESYGYTF; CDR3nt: TGCGCCAGCAGCCAAGATCGGACAGGGGAATCCTATGGCTACACCTTC
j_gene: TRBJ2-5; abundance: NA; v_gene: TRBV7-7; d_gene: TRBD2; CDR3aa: CASSPSRQTSGGEETQYF; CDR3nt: TGTGCCAGCAGCCCTTCCCGCCAGACTAGCGGGGGGGAAGAGACCCAGTACTTC
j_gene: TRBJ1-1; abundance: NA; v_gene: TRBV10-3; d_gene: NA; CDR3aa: CAISESAGRKAFF; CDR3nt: TGTGCCATCAGTGAGTCGGCAGGGCGGAAAGCTTTCTTT
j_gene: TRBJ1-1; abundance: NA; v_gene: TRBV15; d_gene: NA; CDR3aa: CATSTPPGRRGGGTEAFF; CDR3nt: TGTGCCACCAGCACCCCCCCGGGACGGAGGGGAGGAGGCACTGAAGCTTTCTTT
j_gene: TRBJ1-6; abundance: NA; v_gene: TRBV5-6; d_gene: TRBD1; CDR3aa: CASSDRGLNSPLHF; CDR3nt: TGTGCCAGCAGCGACAGGGGCCTGAATTCACCCCTCCACTTT
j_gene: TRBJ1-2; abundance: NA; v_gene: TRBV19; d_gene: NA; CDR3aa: CASSTRTAYGYTF; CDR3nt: TGTGCCAGTAGTACCAGGACGGCCTATGGCTACACCTTC
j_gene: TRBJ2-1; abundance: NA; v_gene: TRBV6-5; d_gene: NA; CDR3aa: CASSPPNNEQFF; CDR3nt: TGTGCCAGCAGCCCCCCAAACAATGAGCAGTTCTTC
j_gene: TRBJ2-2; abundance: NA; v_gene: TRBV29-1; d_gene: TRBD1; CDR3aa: CSVGQGAGELFF; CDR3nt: TGCAGCGTTGGTCAGGGGGCCGGGGAGCTGTTTTTT
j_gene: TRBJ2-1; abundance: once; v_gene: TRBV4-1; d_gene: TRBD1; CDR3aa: CASSQEGWVQGARNEQFF; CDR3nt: TGCGCCAGCAGCCAAGAGGGGTGGGTACAGGGGGCCCGCAATGAGCAGTTCTTC
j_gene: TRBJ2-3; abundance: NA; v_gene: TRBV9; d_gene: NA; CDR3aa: CASSTGGSDTQYF; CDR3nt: TGTGCCAGCAGCACGGGGGGCTCAGATACGCAGTATTTT
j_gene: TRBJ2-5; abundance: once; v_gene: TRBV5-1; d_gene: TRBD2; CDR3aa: CASRELAGRQETQYF; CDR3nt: TGCGCCAGCCGAGAACTAGCGGGACGACAAGAGACCCAGTACTTC
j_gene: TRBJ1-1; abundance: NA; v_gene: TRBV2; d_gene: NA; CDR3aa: CASPLGQGMVVGTEAFF; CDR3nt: TGTGCCAGCCCCCTCGGGCAGGGGATGGTGGTAGGCACTGAAGCTTTCTTT
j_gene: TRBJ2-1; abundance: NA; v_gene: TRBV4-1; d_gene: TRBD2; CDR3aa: CASSHPGRLAGVSSYNEQFF; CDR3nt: TGCGCCAGCAGCCACCCGGGGAGGCTAGCGGGGGTTAGCTCCTACAATGAGCAGTTCTTC
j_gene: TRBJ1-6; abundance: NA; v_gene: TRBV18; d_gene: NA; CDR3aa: CASSGADNSPLHF; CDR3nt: TGTGCCAGCTCGGGCGCAGATAATTCACCCCTCCACTTT
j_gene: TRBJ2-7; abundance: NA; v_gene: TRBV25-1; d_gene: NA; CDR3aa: CASSVEVHEQYF; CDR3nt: TGTGCCAGCAGTGTGGAAGTCCACGAGCAGTACTTC
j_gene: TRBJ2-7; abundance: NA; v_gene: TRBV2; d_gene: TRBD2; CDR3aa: CASSETSAHPYEQYF; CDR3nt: TGTGCCAGCAGTGAGACTAGCGCCCATCCCTACGAGCAGTACTTC
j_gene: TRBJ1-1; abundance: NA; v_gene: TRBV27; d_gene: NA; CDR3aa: CASSLFPGGLSNTEAFF; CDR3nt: TGTGCCAGCAGTTTATTCCCTGGGGGGCTAAGTAACACTGAAGCTTTCTTT
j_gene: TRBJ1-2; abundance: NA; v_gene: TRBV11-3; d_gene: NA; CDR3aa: CASSQSHGRNYGYTF; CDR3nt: TGTGCCAGCAGCCAATCACATGGCCGAAACTATGGCTACACCTTC
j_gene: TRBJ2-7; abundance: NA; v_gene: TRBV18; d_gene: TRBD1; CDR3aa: CASSPPGTGTLYEQYF; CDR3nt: TGTGCCAGCTCACCTCCCGGGACAGGGACACTCTACGAGCAGTACTTC
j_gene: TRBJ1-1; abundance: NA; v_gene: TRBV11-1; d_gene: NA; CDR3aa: CASTLGNTEAFF; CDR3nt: TGTGCCAGCACCCTAGGGAACACTGAAGCTTTCTTT
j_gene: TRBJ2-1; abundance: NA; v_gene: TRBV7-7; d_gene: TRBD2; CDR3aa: CASSLLAGGPYNEQFF; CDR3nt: TGTGCCAGCAGCTTACTAGCGGGGGGTCCCTACAATGAGCAGTTCTTC
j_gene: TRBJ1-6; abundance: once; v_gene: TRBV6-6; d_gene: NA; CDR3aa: CASSPLRENSPLHF; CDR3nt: TGTGCCAGCAGCCCTTTGCGGGAGAATTCACCCCTCCACTTT
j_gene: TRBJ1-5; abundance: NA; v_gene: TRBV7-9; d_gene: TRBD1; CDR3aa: CASSNDRGNQPQHF; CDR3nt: TGTGCCAGCAGCAACGACAGGGGCAATCAGCCCCAGCATTTT
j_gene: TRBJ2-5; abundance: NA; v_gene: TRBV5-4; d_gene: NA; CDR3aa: CASSFEWGETQYF; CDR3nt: TGTGCCAGCAGCTTTGAATGGGGAGAGACCCAGTACTTC
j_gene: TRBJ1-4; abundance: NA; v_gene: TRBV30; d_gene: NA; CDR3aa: CAWRPGSEKLFF; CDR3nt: TGTGCCTGGAGACCAGGGTCTGAAAAACTGTTTTTT
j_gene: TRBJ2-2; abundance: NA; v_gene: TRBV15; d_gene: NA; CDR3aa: CATSRARDTTTGELFF; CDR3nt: TGTGCCACCAGCAGAGCCCGGGACACGACCACCGGGGAGCTGTTTTTT
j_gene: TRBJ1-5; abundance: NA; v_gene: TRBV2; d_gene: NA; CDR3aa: CASSEARRGGNQPQHF; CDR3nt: TGTGCCAGCAGTGAAGCGCGAAGGGGCGGCAATCAGCCCCAGCATTTT
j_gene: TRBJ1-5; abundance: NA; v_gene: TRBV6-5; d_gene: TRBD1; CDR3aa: CASREGQENQPQHF; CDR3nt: TGTGCCAGCAGGGAGGGACAGGAGAATCAGCCCCAGCATTTT